This entry is about one T cell receptor beta chain. These data belong to a study of yellow fever vaccine responses in identical twins. TCRdb reprocessed the RT-PCR reads via MiXCR and lists one record per CDR3 protein. The data contain almost 2,500 distinct CDR3 sequences, approximately 79% of them singletons. This CDR3 contains 15 residues. The V and J ends lost 7 bases and 9 bases, in that order; junction bases with no gene match: 13. The germline CDR1 and CDR2 sequences are SQVTM and ANQGSEA. The gene calls are TRBV29-1 and TRBJ2-1; 12 bases are shared with TRBD2. This clonotype was obtained from a woman aged 18 to 35 who received the yellow fever vaccine. The sequencing used T cells from blood (PBMCs), unsorted or a sorted subset (not recorded which), collected before or after yellow fever vaccination (not recorded which). The CDR3 region is CSAGLAGLAGGEQFF. The CDR3 DNA sequence: TGCAGCGCCGGACTAGCGGGGCTAGCGGGAGGTGAGCAGTTCTTC.